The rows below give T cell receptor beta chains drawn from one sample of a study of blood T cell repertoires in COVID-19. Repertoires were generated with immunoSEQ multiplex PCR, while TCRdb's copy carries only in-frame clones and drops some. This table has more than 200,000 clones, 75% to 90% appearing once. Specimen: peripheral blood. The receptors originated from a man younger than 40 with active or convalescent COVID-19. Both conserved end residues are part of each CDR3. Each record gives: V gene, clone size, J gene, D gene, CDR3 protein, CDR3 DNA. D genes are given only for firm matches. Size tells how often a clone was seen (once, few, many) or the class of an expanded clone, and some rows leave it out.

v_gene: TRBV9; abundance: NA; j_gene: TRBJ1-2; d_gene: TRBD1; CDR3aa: CASSPRTGGSLRKGYTF; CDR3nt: TGTGCCAGCAGCCCCCGGACAGGGGGCTCCCTCCGTAAGGGCTACACCTTC
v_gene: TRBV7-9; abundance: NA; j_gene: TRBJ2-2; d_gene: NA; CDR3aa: CASSEGTSNTGELFF; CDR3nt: TGTGCCAGCAGCGAAGGGACTTCGAACACCGGGGAGCTGTTTTTT
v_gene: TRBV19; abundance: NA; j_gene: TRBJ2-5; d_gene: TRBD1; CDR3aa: CASSISSGQVYQETQYF; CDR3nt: TGTGCCAGTAGTATATCTTCGGGACAGGTTTATCAAGAGACCCAGTACTTC
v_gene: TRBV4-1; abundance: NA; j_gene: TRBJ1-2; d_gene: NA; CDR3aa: CASSQTGLNYGYTF; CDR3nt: TGCGCCAGCAGCCAGACAGGACTGAACTATGGCTACACCTTC
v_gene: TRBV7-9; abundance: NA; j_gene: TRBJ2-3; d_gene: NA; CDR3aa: CASEGPGTDTQYF; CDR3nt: TGTGCCTCGGAGGGACCGGGCACAGATACGCAGTATTTT
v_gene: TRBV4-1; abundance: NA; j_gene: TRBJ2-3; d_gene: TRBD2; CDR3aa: CASSPSRTSGGGNTQYF; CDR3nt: TGCGCCAGCAGCCCCTCCCGGACTAGCGGGGGCGGGAATACGCAGTATTTT
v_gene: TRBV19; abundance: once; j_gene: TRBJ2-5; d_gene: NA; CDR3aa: CASSRQFQETQYF; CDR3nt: TGTGCCAGTAGTAGACAGTTCCAAGAGACCCAGTACTTC
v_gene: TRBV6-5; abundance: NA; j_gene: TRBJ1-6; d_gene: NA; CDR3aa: CASTRGPYNSPLHF; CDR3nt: TGTGCCAGCACCCGAGGCCCCTATAATTCACCCCTCCACTTT
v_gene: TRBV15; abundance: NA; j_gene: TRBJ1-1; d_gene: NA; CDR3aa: CATSKLENTEAFF; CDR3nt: TGTGCCACCAGCAAACTCGAGAACACTGAAGCTTTCTTT
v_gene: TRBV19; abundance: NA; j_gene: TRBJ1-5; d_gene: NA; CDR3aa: CASSIVGGNQPQHF; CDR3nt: TGTGCCAGTAGTATAGTCGGGGGGAATCAGCCCCAGCATTTT
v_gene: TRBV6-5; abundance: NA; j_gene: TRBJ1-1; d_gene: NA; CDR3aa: CASRHVSENTEAFF; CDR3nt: TGTGCCAGCAGACACGTCTCAGAGAACACTGAAGCTTTCTTT